Below are 27 T cell receptor beta chains sequenced from a single sample in a study of T cell responses to AZD1222 COVID-19 vaccine. TCRdb's copy holds only in-frame clones and misses some; the assay was immunoSEQ multiplex PCR. This table has some 110,000 clones, 80% to 85% appearing once. The source material was peripheral blood, sampled on day 0 of AZD1222 vaccination. The receptors stem from an adult in good health.

This chain joins TRBV2 and TRBJ2-5; D may match TRBD1 or TRBD2 (7 bases each). Germline V lookup: CDR1 SNHLY, CDR2 FYNNEI. V gave up 6 bases and J gave up 5 bases, with 19 bases separating them. The CDR3 covers 15 residues. CDR3 residues: CASSLGRGLWETQYF. CDR3 bases: TGTGCCAGCAGCCTGGGGAGGGGGCTGTGGGAGACCCAGTACTTC.

CDR3 sequence: CASSPTAGGEKLFF. CDR3 bases: TGTGCCAGCTCACCGACGGCAGGGGGTGAAAAACTGTTTTTT. This rearrangement joins TRBV18 to TRBJ1-4; 7 bases align to TRBD1. Germline V gives CDR1 KGHSH, CDR2 LQKENI. This CDR3 region has 14 residues. Trimming took 3 bases from V and 7 from J; bases not matched to a gene: 5.

The V and J genes are TRBV11-1 and TRBJ1-1, with TRBD1 matching over 8 bases. This CDR3 is 13 amino acids long. Trimming cost V 3 bases and J 7 bases; bases outside gene matches: 4. Germline V CDR1 and CDR2: SGHAT, FQDESV (reference sequence). CDR3 sequence: CASSFTGGREAFF. For the CDR3, the DNA is TGTGCCAGCAGCTTCACAGGGGGGCGTGAAGCTTTCTTT.

The rearrangement uses TRBV3-1 (or the pseudogene TRBV3-2) and TRBJ1-3, with D uncertain. Trimming cost V 8 bases and J 3 bases, with 5 bases left between them. From germline, CDR1 is LGHDT and CDR2 YNNKEL (reference sequence). The CDR3 has 11 amino acids. CDR3: CASGDGNTIYF. The CDR3 nucleotides are TGTGCCAGCGGGGATGGAAACACCATATATTTT.

In its sample, this clone was seen once. V usage is TRBV9 and J usage is TRBJ1-6, with a weak D call TRBD1 (6 bases). The CDR3 has 14 amino acids. Looked up from germline, CDR1 is SGDLS and CDR2 is YYNGEE. Trimming cost V 3 bases and J 5 bases, with 9 bases left between them. The CDR3 coding sequence is TGTGCCAGCAGCGAGGGGGGACATAATTCACCCCTCCACTTT. It encodes CASSEGGHNSPLHF.

The genes are TRBV6-4 and TRBJ1-1, with D uncertain. The CDR3 has 15 amino acids. Germline CDR1 is MRHNA and CDR2 is SNTAGT. Trimming took 2 bases from V and 2 from J, leaving 12 bases between them. CDR3: CASSDTRKGNTEAFF. CDR3 DNA sequence: TGTGCCAGCAGTGACACTAGAAAGGGAAACACTGAAGCTTTCTTT.

The J gene is TRBJ2-1, the V gene TRBV5-8; 8 nucleotides match TRBD2. The CDR3 extends over 16 amino acids. Germline CDR1 SGHTS, CDR2 YDEGEE. Trimming at V came to 0 bases and at J to 5 bases, leaving 7 bases not matched to a gene. This CDR3 reads CASSLVPSGFDNEQFF. The CDR3 DNA follows: TGTGCCAGCAGCTTGGTTCCTAGCGGGTTTGACAATGAGCAGTTCTTC.

V and J are TRBV15 and TRBJ1-4, with TRBD1 identical over 9 bases. V gave up 5 bases and J gave up 7 bases; unmatched junction bases: 8. This CDR3 region has 15 residues. The germline gives CDR1 LNHNV, CDR2 YYDKDF (reference sequence). Here the CDR3 reads CATSSEDRGVEKLFF. For the CDR3, the DNA is TGTGCCACCAGCTCTGAGGACAGGGGAGTTGAAAAACTGTTTTTT.

V gene TRBV5-6 combines with J gene TRBJ2-1, with D perhaps given as TRBD1 or TRBD2 (5 bases each). V was clipped by 2 bases and J by 2 bases, with 8 bases between them. Looked up from germline, CDR1 is SGHDT and CDR2 is YYEEEE. The CDR3 totals 14 residues. In DNA, the CDR3 is TGTGCCAGCAGCTTAAGGGACGCCTACAATGAGCAGTTCTTC. This encodes CASSLRDAYNEQFF.

This clone occurred once. The V gene is TRBV14, the J gene TRBJ2-3; D is ambiguous. This CDR3 has 12 amino acids. The germline V gene encodes CDR1 SGHDN and CDR2 FVKESK. V was trimmed by 4 bases and J by 6 bases, leaving 8 bases between them. The CDR3 protein is CASSPFTDTQYF. The CDR3 DNA reads TGTGCCAGCAGCCCTTTTACGGATACGCAGTATTTT.

This chain uses TRBV19 with TRBJ2-2, with 11 bases matching TRBD2. Germline trimming cut 5 bases from V and 6 bases from J; bases unmatched to any gene: 11. Germline-derived CDR1 and CDR2 are LNHDA and SQIVND (reference sequence). This CDR3 region has 17 residues. DNA for the CDR3: TGTGCCAGTAGTGCGGACCTAGCGGGGGGCGCCCCCGGGGAGCTGTTTTTT. As protein: CASSADLAGGAPGELFF. Full variable domain (outside the CDR3, taken from reference TRBV19 and TRBJ2-2): DGGITQSPKYLFRKEGQNVTLSCEQNLNHDAMYWYRQDPGQGLRLIYYSQIVNDFQKGDIAEGYSVSREKKESFPLTVTSAQKNPTAFYLCASSADLAGGAPGELFFGEGSRLTVL.

On this clone itself: Other DNA sequences in this specimen translate into the identical CDR3. V gene TRBV19 combines with J gene TRBJ1-5; 7 bases agree with TRBD1. This CDR3 is built from 13 residues. Losses at the gene ends were 6 bases for V and 3 bases for J; bases not matched to a gene: 2. Germline assignment: CDR1 LNHDA and CDR2 SQIVND (reference sequence). The CDR3 coding sequence is TGTGCCAGTAGGGGACAGTACAATCAGCCCCAGCATTTT. It specifies CASRGQYNQPQHF.

V gene TRBV5-1 combines with J gene TRBJ2-7; D possibly corresponds to TRBD1 (5 bases). Trimming left V 2 bases short and J 3 bases short, with 12 bases between. This CDR3 region has 14 residues. The germline V gene encodes CDR1 SGHRS and CDR2 YFSETQ. CDR3 in DNA: TGCGCCAGCAGCTTTTCGACAGCCAACTACGAGCAGTACTTC. As protein: CASSFSTANYEQYF.

The rearrangement uses TRBV19 and TRBJ2-7; maybe TRBD1 (6 bases). The V end lost 5 bases, the J end lost 2 bases, and 13 bases lay between the germline ends. CDR3 length: 14 amino acids. The germline CDR1 and CDR2 sequences are LNHDA and SQIVND (reference sequence). The CDR3 reads CASSLSGTTYEQYF. As DNA, the CDR3 is TGTGCCAGTAGTCTGTCCGGGACAACCTACGAGCAGTACTTC.

CDR3 in amino acids: CASSRTDYEQYF. The CDR3 DNA reads as TGCGCCAGCAGCCGGACCGACTACGAGCAGTACTTC. This rearrangement joins TRBV5-1 to TRBJ2-7; no reliable D call. The CDR3 covers 12 residues. Germline V gene sequence: CDR1 SGHRS, CDR2 YFSETQ. V lost 4 bases and J lost 3, with 8 bases in between. Full variable domain (missing parts from reference TRBV5-1 and TRBJ2-7): KAGVTQTPRYLIKTRGQQVTLSCSPISGHRSVSWYQQTPGQGLQFLFEYFSETQRNKGNFPGRFSGRQFSNSRSEMNVSTLELGDSALYLCASSRTDYEQYFGPGTRLTVT.

This clone has only one observation. The V call is TRBV28, the J call TRBJ2-2; D is ambiguous. The CDR3 extends over 14 amino acids. Germline CDR1 and CDR2: MDHEN and SYDVKM. Trimming removed 4 bases at V and 6 bases at J, with 12 bases between. DNA of the CDR3: TGTGCCAGCAGTTCGTCAATAATGGCCGGGGAGCTGTTTTTT. The encoded protein is CASSSSIMAGELFF. The whole variable domain, remainder taken from reference TRBV28 and TRBJ2-2, is DVKVTQSSRYLVKRTGEKVFLECVQDMDHENMFWYRQDPGLGLRLIYFSYDVKMKEKGDIPEGYSVSREKKERFSLILESASTNQTSMYLCASSSSIMAGELFFGEGSRLTVL.

The chain combines TRBV3-1 (or the pseudogene TRBV3-2) with TRBJ1-1; no firm D call. This CDR3 has 13 residues. CDR1 is LGHDT, CDR2 YNNKEL, per germline (reference sequence). The V end lost 5 bases, the J end lost 6 bases, and 13 bases lay between the germline ends. The CDR3 protein is CASSYRQLAEAFF. In DNA, the CDR3 is TGTGCCAGCAGCTACCGGCAGCTCGCTGAAGCTTTCTTT.

The V and J genes are TRBV28 and TRBJ1-5; 10 bases align to TRBD1. The V segment lost 7 bases and the J segment 3 bases; nucleotides outside the gene matches: 9. The CDR3 extends over 16 amino acids. Germline V gene data show CDR1 as MDHEN and CDR2 as SYDVKM. The CDR3 coding sequence is TGTGCCAGCATGGGACAGGGGAAGGGGTCCAATCAGCCCCAGCATTTT. Translation: CASMGQGKGSNQPQHF.

The chain has TRBV5-1 and TRBJ2-2; maybe TRBD2 (6 bases). Germline V lookup: CDR1 SGHRS, CDR2 YFSETQ. V was cut by 4 bases and J by 3 bases, with 19 bases left in between. The CDR3 has 17 amino acids. The CDR3 DNA follows: TGCGCCAGCAGCGCGGACATCGGGGGAGGTTACACCGGGGAGCTGTTTTTT. Translated: CASSADIGGGYTGELFF.

The chain links TRBV19 to TRBJ1-3; D is undetermined. V lost 3 bases, J lost 0 bases, and 6 bases lay in between. Germline V lookup: CDR1 LNHDA, CDR2 SQIVND (reference sequence). The CDR3 spans 14 residues. The CDR3 DNA reads TGTGCCAGTAGTATGGGGAGCTCTGGAAACACCATATATTTT. It is translated as CASSMGSSGNTIYF.

The V gene is TRBV18, the J gene TRBJ2-1, with 7 bases matching TRBD1. The CDR3 sequence is 15 residues long. Germline V gene data show CDR1 as KGHSH and CDR2 as LQKENI. Trimming removed 3 bases from V and 7 bases from J; junction bases left unmatched: 9. CDR3 region: CASSPRQGIGNEQFF. The CDR3 DNA follows: TGTGCCAGCTCACCTAGACAGGGAATTGGGAATGAGCAGTTCTTC. Combining the CDR3 with reference TRBV18 and TRBJ2-1 gives the whole variable domain NAGVMQNPRHLVRRRGQEARLRCSPMKGHSHVYWYRQLPEEGLKFMVYLQKENIIDESGMPKERFSAEFPKEGPSILRIQQVVRGDSAAYFCASSPRQGIGNEQFFGPGTRLTVL.

The gene calls are TRBV6-5 and TRBJ1-2; weak D call: TRBD1 (5 bases). Trimming pared 3 bases from V and 4 bases from J, leaving 9 bases between. The CDR3 spans 13 residues. Germline lookup yields CDR1 MNHEY and CDR2 SVGAGI. CDR3 loop: CASSYGRGYGYTF. DNA for the CDR3: TGTGCCAGCAGTTATGGGAGGGGCTATGGCTACACCTTC.

The chain links TRBV9 to TRBJ1-6, with D unresolved. The germline V gene encodes CDR1 SGDLS and CDR2 YYNGEE. This CDR3 contains 13 residues. V gave up 7 bases and J gave up 5 bases, with 10 bases separating them. The CDR3 spells CASGREDNSPLHF. DNA for the CDR3: TGTGCCAGCGGAAGAGAAGATAATTCACCCCTCCACTTT. The variable domain in full, with the rest retrieved from reference TRBV9 and TRBJ1-6, is DSGVTQTPKHLITATGQRVTLRCSPRSGDLSVYWYQQSLDQGLQFLIQYYNGEERAKGNILERFSAQQFPDLHSELNLSSLELGDSALYFCASGREDNSPLHFGNGTRLTVT.

The rearrangement uses TRBV7-9 and TRBJ2-7; tentative D call: TRBD1 (6 bases). The CDR3 extends over 16 amino acids. V was clipped by 5 bases and J by 1 base, with 18 bases between them. Looked up from germline, CDR1 is SEHNR and CDR2 is FQNEAQ (reference sequence). CDR3 in amino acids: CASSPRAGTTSYEQYF. DNA of the CDR3: TGTGCCAGCAGCCCTAGGGCAGGGACAACATCCTACGAGCAGTACTTC.

The chain is built from TRBV6-1 and TRBJ1-2; no clear D gene. The CDR3 totals 16 residues. V was cut by 2 bases and J by 3 bases, with 16 bases left in between. The germline V gene encodes CDR1 MNHNS and CDR2 SASEGT. The CDR3 DNA reads as TGTGCCAGCAGTGAACCCAACCACCGGGATGACTATGGCTACACCTTC. It translates to CASSEPNHRDDYGYTF.

This clone has just one count. V is TRBV7-3 and J is TRBJ2-1, with 8 bases matching TRBD1. Germline-derived CDR1 and CDR2 are SGHTA and FQGTGA. The J segment lost 4 bases and the V segment lost 4 bases, leaving 15 bases of the junction unmatched. The length of the CDR3 is 18 residues. The CDR3 reads CASSSQASGTGQYNEQFF. The CDR3 DNA reads TGTGCCAGCAGCTCGCAAGCGTCCGGGACAGGACAATACAATGAGCAGTTCTTC.

V gene TRBV9 combines with J gene TRBJ2-3; 11 positions match TRBD2. Trimming cost V 0 bases and J 3 bases; bases outside gene matches: 6. Per the germline V gene, CDR1 is SGDLS and CDR2 is YYNGEE. The CDR3 runs 17 residues. CDR3 region: CASSVGLAGGGTDTQYF. For the CDR3, the DNA is TGTGCCAGCAGCGTAGGTCTAGCGGGAGGTGGAACAGATACGCAGTATTTT.